This is a list of T cell receptor beta chains from one sample in a study of cytomegalovirus exposure and HLA in healthy donors. TCRdb keeps only in-frame clones here, not all; method: immunoSEQ multiplex PCR. Counted here are about 190,000 clones, more than 75% occurring once; the ten biggest clones make up roughly 14%. Sequencing used PBMCs. These receptors came from a woman aged 30 to 39 in good health and CMV-seropositive. Each CDR3 is given with its conserved first and last residue. A D gene is named only where the DNA matches it firmly. Size tells how often a clone was seen (once, few, many) or the class of an expanded clone, and some rows leave it out.

>few|NA|TRBJ2-3|TRBV21-1
CASSKEADRISTDTQYF
TGTGCCAGCAGCAAAGAGGCCGACAGGATTAGCACAGATACGCAGTATTTT
>NA|NA|TRBJ1-1|TRBV5-1
CASSPGGSMNTEAFF
TGCGCCAGCAGTCCCGGGGGTAGTATGAACACTGAAGCTTTCTTT
>NA|TRBD1|TRBJ2-5|TRBV5-1
CASSPGQGLETQYF
TGCGCCAGCAGCCCAGGACAGGGATTAGAGACCCAGTACTTC
>NA|TRBD2|TRBJ2-1|TRBV28
CASSSFRDTSGRAGEQFF
TGTGCCAGCAGTTCTTTTCGGGATACTAGCGGGAGGGCGGGTGAGCAGTTCTTC
>NA|NA|TRBJ2-2|TRBV9
CASSVVEGELFF
TGTGCCAGCAGCGTCGTAGAAGGGGAGCTGTTTTTT
>few|NA|TRBJ1-5|TRBV18
CASSLRGGKGNQPQHF
TGTGCCAGCTCACTACGTGGGGGGAAGGGCAATCAGCCCCAGCATTTT
>NA|NA|TRBJ2-2|TRBV5-6
CASSLGANGELFF
TGTGCCAGCAGCTTGGGAGCCAACGGGGAGCTGTTTTTT
>NA|NA|TRBJ1-2|TRBV19
CASSIPGWGYTF
TGTGCCAGTAGTATCCCAGGTTGGGGCTACACCTTC
>NA|NA|TRBJ2-7|TRBV7-9
CASSLAEQGTSSDYEQYF
TGTGCCAGCAGCTTAGCGGAGCAGGGGACCTCCTCCGACTACGAGCAGTACTTC
>NA|TRBD2|TRBJ2-5|TRBV5-5
CASSLNSGGAQETQYF
TGTGCCAGCAGCTTAAATAGCGGGGGGGCCCAAGAGACCCAGTACTTC
>NA|TRBD1|TRBJ2-7|TRBV28
CASRASGQGIEQYF
TGTGCCAGCAGGGCTTCGGGACAGGGGATCGAGCAGTACTTC
>NA|NA|TRBJ2-1|TRBV5-4
CASSLVGRNEQFF
TGTGCCAGCAGCTTGGTAGGGAGGAATGAGCAGTTCTTC
>NA|NA|TRBJ1-1|TRBV6-1
CASNTHGSAEAFF
TGTGCCAGCAACACACATGGGAGCGCTGAAGCTTTCTTT
>NA|NA|TRBJ1-1|TRBV28
CASSSTMNTEAFF
TGTGCCAGCAGTTCAACTATGAACACTGAAGCTTTCTTT
>NA|TRBD1|TRBJ1-1|TRBV11-3
CASSLINRGLNTEAFF
TGTGCCAGCAGCTTAATCAACAGGGGACTGAACACTGAAGCTTTCTTT
>NA|NA|TRBJ2-7|TRBV18
CASSPPGDEQYF
TGTGCCAGCTCGCCTCCAGGGGACGAGCAGTACTTC
>few|NA|TRBJ2-7|TRBV5-1
CASSLMTRYEQYF
TGCGCCAGCAGCTTGATGACTAGATACGAGCAGTACTTC
>few|NA|TRBJ2-3|TRBV10-2
CASGRGPPDTQYF
TGCGCCAGCGGGAGAGGACCCCCAGATACGCAGTATTTT
>NA|TRBD1|TRBJ1-2|TRBV27
CASSNRQGGYTF
TGTGCCAGCAGTAATCGACAGGGAGGCTACACCTTC
>NA|NA|TRBJ1-1|TRBV5-4
CASSPYRTSMNTEAFF
TGTGCCAGCAGCCCCTACCGGACATCCATGAACACTGAAGCTTTCTTT
>NA|TRBD2|TRBJ2-1|TRBV11-2
CASSLVGLAYNEQFF
TGTGCCAGCAGCTTAGTGGGACTAGCGTACAATGAGCAGTTCTTC
>NA|TRBD1|TRBJ2-1|TRBV27
CASSLRQGVGNEQFF
TGTGCCAGCAGTTTAAGACAGGGGGTTGGCAATGAGCAGTTCTTC
>NA|NA|TRBJ1-1|TRBV19
CASSIARGTAFF
TGTGCCAGTAGTATAGCGAGGGGGACGGCTTTCTTT
>NA|TRBD1|TRBJ2-3|TRBV5-5
CASSFPPGQGTDTQYF
TGTGCCAGCAGCTTCCCTCCGGGACAGGGCACAGATACGCAGTATTTT